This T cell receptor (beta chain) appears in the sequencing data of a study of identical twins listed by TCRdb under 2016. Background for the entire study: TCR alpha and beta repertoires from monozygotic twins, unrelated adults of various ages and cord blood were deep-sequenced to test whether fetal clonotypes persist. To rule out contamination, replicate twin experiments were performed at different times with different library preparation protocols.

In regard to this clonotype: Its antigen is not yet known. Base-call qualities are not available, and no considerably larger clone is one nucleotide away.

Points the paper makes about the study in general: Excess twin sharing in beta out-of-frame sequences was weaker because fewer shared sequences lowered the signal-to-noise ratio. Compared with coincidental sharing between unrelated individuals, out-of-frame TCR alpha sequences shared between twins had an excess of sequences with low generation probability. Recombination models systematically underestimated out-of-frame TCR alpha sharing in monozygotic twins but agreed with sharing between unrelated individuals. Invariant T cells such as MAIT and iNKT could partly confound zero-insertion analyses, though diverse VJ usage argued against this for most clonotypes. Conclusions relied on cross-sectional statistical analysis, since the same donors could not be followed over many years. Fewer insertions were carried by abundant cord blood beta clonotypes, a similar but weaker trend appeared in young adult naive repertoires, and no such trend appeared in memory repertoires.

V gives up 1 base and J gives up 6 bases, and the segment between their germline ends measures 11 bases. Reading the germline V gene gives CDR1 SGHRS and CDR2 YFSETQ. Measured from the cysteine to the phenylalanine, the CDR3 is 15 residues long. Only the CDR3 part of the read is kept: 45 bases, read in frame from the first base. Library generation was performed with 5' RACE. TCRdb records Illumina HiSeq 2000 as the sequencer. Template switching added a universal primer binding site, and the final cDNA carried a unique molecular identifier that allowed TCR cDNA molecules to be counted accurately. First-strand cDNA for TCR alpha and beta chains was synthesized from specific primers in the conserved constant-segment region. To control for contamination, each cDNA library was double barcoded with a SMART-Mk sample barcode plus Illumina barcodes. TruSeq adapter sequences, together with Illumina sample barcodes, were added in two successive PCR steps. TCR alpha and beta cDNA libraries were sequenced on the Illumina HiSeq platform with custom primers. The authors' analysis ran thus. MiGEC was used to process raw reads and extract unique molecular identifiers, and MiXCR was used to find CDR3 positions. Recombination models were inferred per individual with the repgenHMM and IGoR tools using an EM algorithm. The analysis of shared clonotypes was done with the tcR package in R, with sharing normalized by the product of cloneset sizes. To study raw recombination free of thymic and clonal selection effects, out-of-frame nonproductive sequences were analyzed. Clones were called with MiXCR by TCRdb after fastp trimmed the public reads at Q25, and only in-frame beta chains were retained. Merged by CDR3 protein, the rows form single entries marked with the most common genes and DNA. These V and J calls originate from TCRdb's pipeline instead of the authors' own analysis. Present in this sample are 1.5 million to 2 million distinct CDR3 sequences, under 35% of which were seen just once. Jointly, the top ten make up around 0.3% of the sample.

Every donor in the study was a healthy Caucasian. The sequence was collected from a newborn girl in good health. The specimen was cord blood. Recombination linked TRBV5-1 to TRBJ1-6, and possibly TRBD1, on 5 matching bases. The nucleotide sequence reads TGCGCCAGCAGCTTGAGTCAGGGAGGTAATTCACCCCTCCACTTT. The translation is CASSLSQGGNSPLHF.